This TCR beta chain was sequenced during a study of CD8+ T cells in alopecia areata. Overall study results and limits: Within the top 100, expanded CD8+ clones significantly decreased with tofacitinib, as did scalp clonality. One nonresponder leaves baseline CD8+ expansion's link to response uncertain.

RNA was isolated and reverse transcribed to cDNA, the sequencing template. Clones were read by immunoSEQ multiplex PCR, and TCRdb kept only the in-frame ones, dropping some. The sample lists some 150,000 clones, around four fifths occurring once. To note about this clone: Its target is not known.

The treatment: oral pan-JAK inhibitor, 5-10 mg twice daily. This TCR was sampled from a human donor with alopecia areata. The sequencing used CD8+ T cells sorted from blood, collected at week 4, from a patient treated with tofacitinib.

DNA for the CDR3: TGCGCCAGCCAACCCAGGGGCGCGAGCGAAAAACTGTTTTTT. It translates to CASQPRGASEKLFF. The chain couples TRBV5-1 to TRBJ1-4; TRBD1 is a possible D gene (6 bases). The CDR3 consists of 14 residues. The V end lost 7 bases, the J end lost 8 bases, and 18 bases lay between the germline ends. Germline V gene data show CDR1 as SGHRS and CDR2 as YFSETQ.